The 10 T cell receptor beta chains presented below share a single source sample, sequenced in a study of cytomegalovirus exposure and HLA in healthy donors. It was with 60 Vbeta and 13 Jbeta primers that the PCR ran. The assay was immunoSEQ multiplex PCR, and TCRdb's table has in-frame clones only and misses some. The sample carries 200,000 to 250,000 clones, more than 85% recorded once. The sequenced sample consisted of PBMCs. These receptors were taken from a young woman in good health and CMV-seronegative.

This chain connects TRBV15 to TRBJ1-1; D gene unclear. The CDR3 runs to 14 residues. CDR1 LNHNV and CDR2 YYDKDF come from the germline V gene (reference sequence). The ends were cut back, 0 bases at V and 5 bases at J, with 10 bases in the middle. CDR3 nucleotides: TGTGCCACCAGCAGAGATCTGAGGAGAACTGAAGCTTTCTTT. It is translated as CATSRDLRRTEAFF.

The V and J genes are TRBV7-9 and TRBJ2-1, with 9 bases lining up with TRBD2. The CDR3 is 13 amino acids. Trimming took 6 bases from V and 6 from J; bases not matched to a gene: 3. Germline V gene sequence: CDR1 SEHNR, CDR2 FQNEAQ (reference sequence). CDR3 coding DNA: TGTGCCAGCAGACTGACTAGCGGCAATGAGCAGTTCTTC. This encodes CASRLTSGNEQFF.

The sample holds one count of this clone. The V call is TRBV10-2, the J call TRBJ2-5, with a weak D call TRBD2 (7 bases). V was trimmed by 5 bases and J by 1 base, leaving 14 bases between them. This CDR3 contains 15 residues. CDR1 is WSHSY and CDR2 is SAAADI in the germline V gene. The CDR3 sequence: CASSRGEGFQETQYF. In nucleotides, the CDR3 is TGCGCCAGCAGTAGGGGGGAGGGATTCCAAGAGACCCAGTACTTC.

The chain is built from TRBV13 and TRBJ2-7; D is undetermined. Per germline, CDR1 PRHDT and CDR2 FYEKMQ (reference sequence). The CDR3 loop spans 12 amino acids. The ends were cut back, 6 bases at V and 6 bases at J, with 12 bases in the middle. The CDR3 bases are TGTGCCAGCAGGAGCGTTTGGTCCGAGCAGTACTTC. It yields the protein CASRSVWSEQYF.

The chain couples TRBV19 to TRBJ2-3, with 12 bases fitting TRBD2. The CDR3 runs to 14 residues. CDR1 and CDR2 from the germline V gene are LNHDA and SQIVND (reference sequence). V lost 8 bases to trimming and J lost 7 bases; unmatched junction nucleotides: 7. The CDR3 DNA reads as TGTGCCAGTGGTCGGACTAGCGGGGCTTATACGCAGTATTTT. It codes for CASGRTSGAYTQYF.

The rearrangement joins TRBV6-1 to TRBJ2-1, with D unclear. V shed 3 bases and J shed 9 bases, with 9 bases lying between them. CDR3 length: 12 amino acids. Germline CDR1 and CDR2: MNHNS and SASEGT. The CDR3 here is CASSERSLEQFF. In DNA, the CDR3 is TGTGCCAGCAGTGAGAGATCTCTTGAGCAGTTCTTC.

The genes are TRBV7-9 and TRBJ2-5; D unresolved. The V gene lost 5 bases and the J gene lost 4 bases, with 11 bases spanning the gap. CDR3 length: 13 residues. Germline values: CDR1 SEHNR, CDR2 FQNEAQ (reference sequence). CDR3 sequence reads: CASSSNLLETQYF. The CDR3 nucleotides are TGTGCCAGCAGCAGCAACCTCCTAGAGACCCAGTACTTC.

The rearrangement links TRBV29-1 to TRBJ2-7, with TRBD1 matching 10 bases. Germline CDR1 reads SQVTM; CDR2 reads ANQGSEA. The CDR3 extends over 17 amino acids. V lost 7 bases and J lost 3; bases outside the gene matches: 18. The CDR3 nucleotides read TGCAGCGGAACCGGGACAGGGGACCCCGAGGGCTACTACGAGCAGTACTTC. Protein sequence: CSGTGTGDPEGYYEQYF.

The J gene is TRBJ1-1, the V gene TRBV4-3; the D is unclear. Looked up from germline, CDR1 is LGHNA and CDR2 is YSLEER. The V and J ends lost 2 bases and 1 base respectively, with 8 bases between them. The CDR3 is 14 amino acids. The CDR3 loop reads CASSQQGGNTEAFF. In nucleotides, the CDR3 is TGCGCCAGCAGCCAACAAGGAGGGAACACTGAAGCTTTCTTT.

The V gene is TRBV6-4, the J gene TRBJ1-2; the match to TRBD1 covers 8 bases. Germline V CDR1 and CDR2: MRHNA, SNTAGT. V shed 6 bases, J shed 0 bases, and the junction held 3 bases outside the gene matches. The CDR3 has 14 amino acids. Here the CDR3 DNA reads TGTGCCAGCAGAAGGACAGGGACTAACTATGGCTACACCTTC. Residues: CASRRTGTNYGYTF.